Sequencing of this T cell receptor beta chain was carried out in a study of blood T cell repertoires in COVID-19. Study details: Samples of COVID-19 (acute and convalescent) were obtained from the United States, Italy and Spain. Sample material is recorded as cDNA or gDNA derived from T cells, B-cell-depleted T cells, or PBMCs.

Seattle-derived patients entered the study during active infection and were followed longitudinally. In the authors' workflow: The assay estimated nucleated cells by amplifying reference gene primers. The assay was immunoSEQ multiplex PCR, and TCRdb's table has in-frame clones only and misses some. Clone size and the V and J calls come from that table; the DNA yielded D and trimming. The sample shows roughly 230,000 clones, 70% to 90% of them seen only once. Trimming at V came to 3 bases and at J to 2 bases, leaving 5 bases not matched to a gene. The CDR3 runs to 16 residues. Germline V gene lookup returns CDR1 MGHRA and CDR2 YSYEKL.

The chain combines TRBV4-1 with TRBJ2-1, with TRBD2 matching over 9 bases. Input material: peripheral blood. The TCR sequence derives from a middle-aged man with COVID-19, enrolled during active disease. In nucleotides, the CDR3 is TGCGCCAGCAGCCAGGGCAGGACTAGCGCCTACAATGAGCAGTTCTTC. This sequence encodes CASSQGRTSAYNEQFF.